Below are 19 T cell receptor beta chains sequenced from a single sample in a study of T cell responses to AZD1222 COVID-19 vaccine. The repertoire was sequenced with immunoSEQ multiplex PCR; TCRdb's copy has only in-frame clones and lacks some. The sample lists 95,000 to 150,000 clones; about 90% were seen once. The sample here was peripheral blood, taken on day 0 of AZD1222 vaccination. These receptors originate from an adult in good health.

The CDR3 DNA sequence: TGTGCCAGCAGCTTAAATTATGGCAGGGGGTCCTCTGGGGCCAACGTCCTGACTTTC. It yields the protein CASSLNYGRGSSGANVLTF. This chain links TRBV7-2 with TRBJ2-6; 7 positions agree with TRBD1. Germline lookup yields CDR1 SGHTA and CDR2 FQGNSA. The CDR3 extends over 19 amino acids. V lost 2 bases, J lost 0 bases, and 10 bases stayed unmatched.

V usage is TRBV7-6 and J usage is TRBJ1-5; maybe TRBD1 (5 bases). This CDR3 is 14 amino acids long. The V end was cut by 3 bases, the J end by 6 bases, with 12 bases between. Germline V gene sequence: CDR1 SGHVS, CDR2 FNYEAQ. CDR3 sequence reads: CASSFQGWGQPQHF. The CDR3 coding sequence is TGTGCCAGCAGCTTTCAGGGATGGGGTCAGCCCCAGCATTTT.

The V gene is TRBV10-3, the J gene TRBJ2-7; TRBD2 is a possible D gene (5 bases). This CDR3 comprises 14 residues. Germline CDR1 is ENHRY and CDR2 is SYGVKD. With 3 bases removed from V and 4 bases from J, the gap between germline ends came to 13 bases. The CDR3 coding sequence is TGTGCCATCAGTGATTGGAGGCAGGAATACGAGCAGTACTTC. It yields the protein CAISDWRQEYEQYF.

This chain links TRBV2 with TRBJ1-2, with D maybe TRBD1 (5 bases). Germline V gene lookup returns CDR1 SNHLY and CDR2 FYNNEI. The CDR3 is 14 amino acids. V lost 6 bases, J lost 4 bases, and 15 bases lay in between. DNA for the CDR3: TGTGCCAGCAGACGGGCCGAGGGGTTCTATGGCTACACCTTC. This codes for CASRRAEGFYGYTF.

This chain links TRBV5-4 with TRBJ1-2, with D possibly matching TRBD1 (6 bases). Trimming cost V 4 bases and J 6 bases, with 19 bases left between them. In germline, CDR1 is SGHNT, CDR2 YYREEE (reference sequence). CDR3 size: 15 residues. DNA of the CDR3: TGTGCCAGCAGCCCTGAGGGGGGGCGTTCAGATGGCTACACCTTC. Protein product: CASSPEGGRSDGYTF.

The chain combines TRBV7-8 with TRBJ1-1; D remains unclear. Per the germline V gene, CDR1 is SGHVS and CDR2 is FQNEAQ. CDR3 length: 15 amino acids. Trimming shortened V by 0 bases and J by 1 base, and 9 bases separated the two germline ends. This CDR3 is CASSLAGGRNTEAFF. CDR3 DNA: TGTGCCAGCAGCTTAGCCGGAGGAAGGAACACTGAAGCTTTCTTT.

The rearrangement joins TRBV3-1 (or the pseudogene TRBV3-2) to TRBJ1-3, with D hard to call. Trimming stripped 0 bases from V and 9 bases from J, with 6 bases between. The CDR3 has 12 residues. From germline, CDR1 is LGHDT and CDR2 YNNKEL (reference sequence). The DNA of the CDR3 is TGTGCCAGCAGCCAAGACGCAAGCACCATATATTTT. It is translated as CASSQDASTIYF.

The CDR3 DNA follows: TGTGCCAGCAGCTTGATGGACTTGAGCACAGATACGCAGTATTTT. Protein product: CASSLMDLSTDTQYF. The rearrangement links TRBV11-2 to TRBJ2-3; D may be TRBD2 (5 bases). The length of the CDR3 is 15 residues. The V gene lost 3 bases and the J gene lost 0 bases, with 10 bases spanning the gap. CDR1 SGHAT and CDR2 FQNNGV come from the germline V gene.

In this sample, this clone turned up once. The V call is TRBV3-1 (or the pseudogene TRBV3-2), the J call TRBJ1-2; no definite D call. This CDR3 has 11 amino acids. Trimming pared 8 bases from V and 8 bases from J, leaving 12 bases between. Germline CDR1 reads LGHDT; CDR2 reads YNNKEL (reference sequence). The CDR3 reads CASLGSGGYTF. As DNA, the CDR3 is TGTGCCAGCCTGGGCAGTGGAGGCTACACCTTC.

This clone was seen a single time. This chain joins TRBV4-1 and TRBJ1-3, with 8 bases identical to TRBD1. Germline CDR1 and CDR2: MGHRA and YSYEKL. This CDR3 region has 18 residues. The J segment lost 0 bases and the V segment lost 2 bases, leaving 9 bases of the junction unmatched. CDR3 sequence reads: CASSQRWDRSNSGNTIYF. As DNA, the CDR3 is TGCGCCAGCAGCCAAAGGTGGGACAGGTCCAACTCTGGAAACACCATATATTTT.

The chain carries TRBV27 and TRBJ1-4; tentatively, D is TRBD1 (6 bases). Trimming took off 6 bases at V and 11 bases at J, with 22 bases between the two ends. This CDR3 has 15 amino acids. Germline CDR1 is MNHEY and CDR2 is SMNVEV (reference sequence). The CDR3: CASSPRAGDSTKLFF. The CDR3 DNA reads TGTGCCAGCAGCCCCCGGGCAGGGGATTCAACGAAACTGTTTTTT.

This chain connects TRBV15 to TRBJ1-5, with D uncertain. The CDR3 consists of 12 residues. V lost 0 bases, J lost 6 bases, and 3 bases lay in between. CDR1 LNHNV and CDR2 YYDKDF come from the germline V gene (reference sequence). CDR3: CATSRDSQPQHF. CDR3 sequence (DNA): TGTGCCACCAGCAGAGATTCTCAGCCCCAGCATTTT.

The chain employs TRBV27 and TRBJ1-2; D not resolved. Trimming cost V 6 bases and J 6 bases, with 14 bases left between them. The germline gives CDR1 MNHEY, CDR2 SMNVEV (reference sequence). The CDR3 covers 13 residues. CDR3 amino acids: CASRGAAIDGYTF. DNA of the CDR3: TGTGCCAGCAGAGGAGCAGCGATTGATGGCTACACCTTC.

Here the CDR3 DNA reads TGTGCCAGCAGTGAACATGAGCGGGGGATCTCCTACAATGAGCAGTTCTTC. Its translation is CASSEHERGISYNEQFF. V gene TRBV25-1 combines with J gene TRBJ2-1; 8 positions match TRBD2. The V segment lost 2 bases and the J segment 0 bases; nucleotides outside the gene matches: 6. This CDR3 contains 17 residues. Germline V gives CDR1 MGHDK, CDR2 SYGVNS.

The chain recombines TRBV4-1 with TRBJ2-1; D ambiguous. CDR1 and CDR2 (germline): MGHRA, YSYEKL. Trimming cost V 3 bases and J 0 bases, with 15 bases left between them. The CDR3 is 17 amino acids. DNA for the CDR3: TGCGCCAGCAGCCAGGAGCTCGGGCGGATCTCCTACAATGAGCAGTTCTTC. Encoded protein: CASSQELGRISYNEQFF.

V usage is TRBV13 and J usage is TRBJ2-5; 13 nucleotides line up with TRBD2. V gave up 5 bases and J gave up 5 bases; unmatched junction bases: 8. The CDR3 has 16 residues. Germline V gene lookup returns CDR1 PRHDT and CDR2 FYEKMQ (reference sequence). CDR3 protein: CASSTGTSGMGETQYF. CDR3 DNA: TGTGCCAGCAGCACGGGGACTAGCGGGATGGGGGAGACCCAGTACTTC.

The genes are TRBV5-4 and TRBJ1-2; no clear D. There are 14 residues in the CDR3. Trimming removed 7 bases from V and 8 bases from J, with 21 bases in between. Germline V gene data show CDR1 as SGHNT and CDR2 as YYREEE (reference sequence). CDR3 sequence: CASELVGQSGGYTF. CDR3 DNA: TGTGCCAGCGAATTGGTTGGGCAGTCCGGCGGCTACACCTTC.

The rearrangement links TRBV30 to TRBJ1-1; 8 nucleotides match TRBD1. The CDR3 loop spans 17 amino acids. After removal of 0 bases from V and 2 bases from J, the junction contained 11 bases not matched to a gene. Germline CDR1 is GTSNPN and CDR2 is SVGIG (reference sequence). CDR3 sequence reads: CAWSVPDRAKLNTEAFF. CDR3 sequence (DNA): TGTGCCTGGAGTGTACCGGACAGGGCGAAATTAAACACTGAAGCTTTCTTT.

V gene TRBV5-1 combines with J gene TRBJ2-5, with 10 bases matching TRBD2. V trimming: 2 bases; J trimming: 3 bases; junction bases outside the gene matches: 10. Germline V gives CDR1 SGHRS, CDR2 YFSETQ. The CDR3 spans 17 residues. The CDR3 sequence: CASSLGSGRAYEETQYF. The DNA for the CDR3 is TGCGCCAGCAGCTTAGGGAGCGGGAGGGCCTACGAAGAGACCCAGTACTTC. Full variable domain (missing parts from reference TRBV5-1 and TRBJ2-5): KAGVTQTPRYLIKTRGQQVTLSCSPISGHRSVSWYQQTPGQGLQFLFEYFSETQRNKGNFPGRFSGRQFSNSRSEMNVSTLELGDSALYLCASSLGSGRAYEETQYFGPGTRLLVL.